The next 20 T cell receptor beta chains were all read from a single sample in a study of radiation and T cells in renal cell carcinoma. Time point described: blood 2 weeks post-SBRT. Described treatment: 15 Gy SBRT to primary tumor, nephrectomy 4 weeks later. The data were produced by immunoSEQ multiplex PCR, yet TCRdb's version contains in-frame clones alone and is incomplete. The sample consists of some 60,000 clones, about 80% of them appearing once. This sample comprised blood, obtained from a patient whose treatment included radiotherapy and nephrectomy. The receptors come from a man between 60 and 70 years old with renal cell carcinoma.

The rearrangement joins TRBV12-5 to TRBJ2-3; D remains unclear. The V end was cut by 6 bases, the J end by 0 bases, with 16 bases between. The CDR3 loop spans 16 amino acids. Per the germline V gene, CDR1 is LGHNT and CDR2 is FRNRAP. The CDR3 DNA sequence: TGTGCTAGTGGCCGACTCCGGACGGCCAGCACAGATACGCAGTATTTT. Protein product: CASGRLRTASTDTQYF. Looking up the rest from reference TRBV12-5 and TRBJ2-3 gives the full variable domain: DARVTQTPRHKVTEMGQEVTMRCQPILGHNTVFWYRQTMMQGLELLAYFRNRAPLDDSGMPKDRFSAEMPDATLATLKIQPSEPRDSAVYFCASGRLRTASTDTQYFGPGTRLTVL.

A few counts support this clone. This chain connects TRBV18 to TRBJ1-2, with 7 bases aligning to TRBD1. Looked up from germline, CDR1 is KGHSH and CDR2 is LQKENI. Trimming at V came to 3 bases and at J to 5 bases, leaving 12 bases not matched to a gene. The CDR3 is 16 amino acids. The CDR3 DNA follows: TGTGCCAGCTCACCTGTCGGACAGGCGAGTTGGTATGGCTACACCTTC. It codes for CASSPVGQASWYGYTF.

J is TRBJ1-5 and V is TRBV19; no firm D call. The CDR3 length is 15 residues. The germline V gene has CDR1 LNHDA and CDR2 SQIVND (reference sequence). The ends were cut back, 1 base at V and 7 bases at J, with 14 bases in the middle. CDR3 nucleotides: TGTGCCAGTAGTATAGGGGGAGGGAAATCGCAGCCCCAGCATTTT. Protein sequence: CASSIGGGKSQPQHF.

The rearrangement joins TRBV19 to TRBJ2-5, with 10 bases matching TRBD1. Germline V lookup: CDR1 LNHDA, CDR2 SQIVND (reference sequence). The CDR3 is 15 amino acids. With V trimmed by 5 bases and J by 5 bases, 8 bases remained unmatched. CDR3 residues: CASSQPWTGGETQYF. In DNA, the CDR3 is TGTGCCAGTAGTCAACCATGGACAGGGGGGGAGACCCAGTACTTC. The full variable domain, completed using reference TRBV19 and TRBJ2-5, is DGGITQSPKYLFRKEGQNVTLSCEQNLNHDAMYWYRQDPGQGLRLIYYSQIVNDFQKGDIAEGYSVSREKKESFPLTVTSAQKNPTAFYLCASSQPWTGGETQYFGPGTRLLVL.

The chain has TRBV27 and TRBJ2-2; D is unresolved. The CDR3 runs to 14 residues. Germline CDR1 and CDR2: MNHEY and SMNVEV (reference sequence). Trimming removed 5 bases from V and 1 base from J, with 8 bases in between. CDR3 coding DNA: TGTGCCAGCAGTCAAAGCCAGAACACCGGGGAGCTGTTTTTT. Translation gives CASSQSQNTGELFF.

The rearrangement joins TRBV19 to TRBJ1-6; D remains ambiguous. The germline gives CDR1 LNHDA, CDR2 SQIVND (reference sequence). Trimming took 5 bases from V and 0 from J, leaving 8 bases between them. This CDR3 is 15 amino acids long. The CDR3 is CASSLASSYNSPLHF. For the CDR3, the DNA is TGTGCCAGTAGTTTGGCGAGCTCCTATAATTCACCCCTCCACTTT.

The CDR3, as DNA: TGTGCCAGCAGCCCCGGAGGGTCATGGGCAGATACGCAGTATTTT. Encoded protein: CASSPGGSWADTQYF. The rearrangement links TRBV5-4 to TRBJ2-3, with D perhaps TRBD2 (6 bases). Trimming took 4 bases from V and 4 from J, leaving 16 bases between them. Germline V lookup: CDR1 SGHNT, CDR2 YYREEE (reference sequence). The CDR3 length is 15 residues. Full variable domain (remainder filled in from reference TRBV5-4 and TRBJ2-3): ETGVTQSPTHLIKTRGQQVTLRCSSQSGHNTVSWYQQALGQGPQFIFQYYREEENGRGNFPPRFSGLQFPNYSSELNVNALELDDSALYLCASSPGGSWADTQYFGPGTRLTVL.

This chain links TRBV19 with TRBJ2-3; D remains unclear. The CDR3 length is 17 residues. The V end lost 4 bases, the J end lost 0 bases, and 17 bases lay between the germline ends. Germline V lookup: CDR1 LNHDA, CDR2 SQIVND (reference sequence). This CDR3 reads CASSTEGRHTSTDTQYF. The CDR3, as DNA: TGTGCCAGTAGTACAGAAGGACGGCATACTAGCACAGATACGCAGTATTTT. The variable domain in full, completed from reference TRBV19 and TRBJ2-3, reads DGGITQSPKYLFRKEGQNVTLSCEQNLNHDAMYWYRQDPGQGLRLIYYSQIVNDFQKGDIAEGYSVSREKKESFPLTVTSAQKNPTAFYLCASSTEGRHTSTDTQYFGPGTRLTVL.

This chain links TRBV5-1 with TRBJ2-1; 9 nucleotides line up with TRBD2. The junction had 13 bases not matched to a gene; V was cut back by 3 bases and J by 9 bases. From germline, CDR1 is SGHRS and CDR2 YFSETQ. The CDR3 consists of 16 residues. CDR3 protein: CASSSYLAGAGGEQFF. The CDR3 DNA follows: TGCGCCAGCAGCTCCTATTTAGCGGGGGCCGGGGGTGAGCAGTTCTTC. Looking up the rest from reference TRBV5-1 and TRBJ2-1 gives the full variable domain: KAGVTQTPRYLIKTRGQQVTLSCSPISGHRSVSWYQQTPGQGLQFLFEYFSETQRNKGNFPGRFSGRQFSNSRSEMNVSTLELGDSALYLCASSSYLAGAGGEQFFGPGTRLTVL.

The chain joins TRBV12-5 to TRBJ2-5; D possibly corresponds to TRBD1 (6 bases). Trimming removed 4 bases at V and 5 bases at J, with 14 bases between. The CDR3 length is 14 residues. Germline CDR1 LGHNT, CDR2 FRNRAP. Here the CDR3 reads CASGSGGTMETQYF. CDR3 DNA: TGTGCTAGTGGTTCGGGTGGGACAATGGAGACCCAGTACTTC. The variable domain in full, with the rest retrieved from reference TRBV12-5 and TRBJ2-5, is DARVTQTPRHKVTEMGQEVTMRCQPILGHNTVFWYRQTMMQGLELLAYFRNRAPLDDSGMPKDRFSAEMPDATLATLKIQPSEPRDSAVYFCASGSGGTMETQYFGPGTRLLVL.

The chain uses TRBV5-1 and TRBJ2-1; tentatively, D is TRBD2 (6 bases). Germline V gives CDR1 SGHRS, CDR2 YFSETQ. Trimming left V 1 base short and J 9 bases short, with 14 bases between. The CDR3 sequence is 14 residues long. This chain's CDR3 is CASSLLSGAREQFF. As DNA, the CDR3 is TGCGCCAGCAGCTTGCTTAGCGGAGCCCGTGAGCAGTTCTTC.

This chain uses TRBV2 with TRBJ2-7, with D possibly being TRBD1 (7 bases). Germline lookup yields CDR1 SNHLY and CDR2 FYNNEI. This CDR3 is built from 13 residues. V lost 8 bases, J lost 6 bases, and 17 bases lay in between. Written as DNA, the CDR3 is TGTGCCAGCCAGGGGGGTATGTTCGGCGAGCAGTACGTC. It specifies CASQGGMFGEQYV.

The chain carries TRBV18 and TRBJ2-3; 9 nucleotides align to TRBD2. The CDR3 is 13 amino acids. Looked up from germline, CDR1 is KGHSH and CDR2 is LQKENI. V lost 1 base, J lost 13 bases, and 6 bases stayed unmatched. The CDR3 sequence is CASSPQEAGGEYF. CDR3 nucleotides: TGTGCCAGCTCACCACAGGAGGCGGGAGGGGAGTATTTT.

The chain links TRBV5-1 to TRBJ2-7; D might be TRBD2 (7 bases). Germline V lookup: CDR1 SGHRS, CDR2 YFSETQ. CDR3 length equals 15 residues. V lost 0 bases, J lost 0 bases, and 10 bases lay in between. This CDR3 is CASSLEGGYSYEQYF. The DNA of the CDR3 is TGCGCCAGCAGCTTGGAGGGGGGGTACTCCTACGAGCAGTACTTC.

This sequence joins TRBV27 and TRBJ1-6; 12 bases are shared with TRBD1. CDR3 length equals 16 residues. With 5 bases clipped from V and 9 bases from J, the junction kept 8 bases outside the gene matches. Germline loops: CDR1 MNHEY, CDR2 SMNVEV (reference sequence). CDR3 nucleotide sequence: TGTGCCAGCAGTCTCTTCCGGGACAGGGGGCTTTCACCCCTCCACTTT. Translation gives CASSLFRDRGLSPLHF.

In this sample, this clone turned up a few times. The V call is TRBV14, the J call TRBJ1-2, with a tentative D call TRBD1 (5 bases). The germline CDR1 and CDR2 sequences are SGHDN and FVKESK. V was shortened by 4 bases and J by 9 bases, with 18 bases between the two germline ends. CDR3 size: 14 residues. In nucleotides, the CDR3 is TGTGCCAGCAGCCTCCAAGGTCCGAGGGGAAGCTACACCTTC. This sequence encodes CASSLQGPRGSYTF.

This rearrangement joins TRBV2 to TRBJ2-1, with 7 positions matching TRBD1. This CDR3 has 15 residues. The germline gives CDR1 SNHLY, CDR2 FYNNEI. V dropped 5 bases and J dropped 6; count of bases not matched to a gene: 10. The CDR3 DNA follows: TGTGCCAGCAGTCTCCGACAGGGTCGTTCCAATGAGCAGTTCTTC. Translation gives CASSLRQGRSNEQFF.

A single count supports this clone. The gene calls are TRBV20-1 and TRBJ1-2; D possibly corresponds to TRBD1 (6 bases). The V and J ends lost 8 bases and 4 bases respectively, with 11 bases between them. Germline CDR1 is DFQATT and CDR2 is SNEGSKA (reference sequence). This CDR3 is 11 amino acids long. DNA of the CDR3: TGCAGTTCGGACAGCATCTATGGCTACACCTTC. Protein sequence: CSSDSIYGYTF.

CDR3 in DNA: TGTGCCAGCAGTTACTCGACAGGGTCCTCCTACAATGAGCAGTTCTTC. Encoded protein: CASSYSTGSSYNEQFF. This chain links TRBV6-6 with TRBJ2-1, with 7 bases matching TRBD1. The V gene's germline CDR1 is MNHNY and CDR2 SVGAGI (reference sequence). After removal of 0 bases from V and 0 bases from J, the junction contained 2 bases not matched to a gene. This CDR3 contains 16 residues.

This clone was seen a single time. The rearrangement uses TRBV10-1 and TRBJ2-3, with TRBD2 matching 12 bases. Per germline, CDR1 WNHNN and CDR2 SYGVQD (reference sequence). V shed 6 bases and J 4 bases; nucleotides not matched to a gene: 8. The length of the CDR3 is 16 residues. CDR3 DNA sequence: TGCGCCAGCAGCTCGACTAGCGGGGGACCCGCAGATACGCAGTATTTT. This codes for CASSSTSGGPADTQYF.